One sample yielded the 22 T cell receptor beta chains listed below, sequenced in a study of radiotherapy plus CTLA-4 blockade in lung cancer. Generated by immunoSEQ multiplex PCR, the TCRdb table keeps only in-frame clones and is missing some. Here the sample spans roughly 48,000 clones, around 69% being singletons. The sequenced sample was peripheral blood, obtained from a patient treated with radiotherapy plus ipilimumab. These receptors all stem from a human donor with non-small cell lung cancer who had stable disease on radiotherapy plus ipilimumab.

J is TRBJ1-5 and V is TRBV21-1. TRBV21-1 is an annotated pseudogene. The CDR3 has 17 residues. Here the CDR3 DNA reads TGTGCCAGCAGACAATATATAGCACATTGGCATCATCAGCCCCAGCATTTT. Protein product: CASRQYIAHWHHQPQHF.

The CDR3 sequence: CASSLGISGNTIYF. The CDR3 DNA reads as TGTGCCAGCAGTCTAGGGATTTCTGGAAACACCATATATTTT. V usage is TRBV28 and J usage is TRBJ1-3; D is unclear. The V gene's germline CDR1 is MDHEN and CDR2 SYDVKM. Trimming pared 5 bases from V and 1 base from J, leaving 9 bases between. This CDR3 region has 14 residues.

The table lists this clone with a few counts. V and J are TRBV6-1 and TRBJ1-5, with 7 bases fitting TRBD1. Germline CDR1 and CDR2: MNHNS and SASEGT. CDR3 length equals 15 residues. With V trimmed by 7 bases and J by 0 bases, 6 bases remained unmatched. The chain's CDR3 is CASTRGDLSNQPQHF. The CDR3 bases are TGTGCCAGCACCAGGGGGGATCTTAGCAATCAGCCCCAGCATTTT.

The chain combines TRBV12-5 with TRBJ2-7; D perhaps matches TRBD1 (6 bases). Germline values: CDR1 LGHNT, CDR2 FRNRAP. The CDR3 is 15 amino acids. The V end lost 7 bases, the J end lost 0 bases, and 16 bases lay between the germline ends. The CDR3 sequence is CASARGDTLSYEQYV. The CDR3 DNA reads TGTGCTAGTGCCAGAGGGGACACGCTCTCCTACGAGCAGTACGTC.

This clone is categorized as medium-sized. This rearrangement joins TRBV5-4 to TRBJ2-1; 10 bases align to TRBD1. Germline loops: CDR1 SGHNT, CDR2 YYREEE (reference sequence). CDR3 length: 16 amino acids. V lost 3 bases, J lost 5 bases, and 8 bases stayed unmatched. The DNA of the CDR3 is TGTGCCAGCAGCTGGGGTGAGACAGGGGGCAACAATGAGCAGTTCTTC. This translates into CASSWGETGGNNEQFF. Looking up the rest from reference TRBV5-4 and TRBJ2-1 gives the full variable domain: ETGVTQSPTHLIKTRGQQVTLRCSSQSGHNTVSWYQQALGQGPQFIFQYYREEENGRGNFPPRFSGLQFPNYSSELNVNALELDDSALYLCASSWGETGGNNEQFFGPGTRLTVL.

This clone was recorded a few times. V gene TRBV19 combines with J gene TRBJ1-1; TRBD1 agrees at 7 bases. The CDR3 consists of 14 residues. With V trimmed by 5 bases and J by 4 bases, 7 bases remained unmatched. CDR1 LNHDA and CDR2 SQIVND come from the germline V gene (reference sequence). The CDR3 nucleotides are TGTGCCAGTAGTTCTCGACAGGGTGGCACTGAAGCTTTCTTT. It translates to CASSSRQGGTEAFF. The variable domain in full, with the rest retrieved from reference TRBV19 and TRBJ1-1, is DGGITQSPKYLFRKEGQNVTLSCEQNLNHDAMYWYRQDPGQGLRLIYYSQIVNDFQKGDIAEGYSVSREKKESFPLTVTSAQKNPTAFYLCASSSRQGGTEAFFGQGTRLTVV.

The chain employs TRBV28 and TRBJ2-1; no clear D gene. Germline V gene sequence: CDR1 MDHEN, CDR2 SYDVKM. Deletions cut 1 base from V and 10 bases from J, with 11 bases between. The CDR3 contains 13 residues. CDR3 protein: CASSLLNPREQFF. DNA of the CDR3: TGTGCCAGCAGTTTATTAAACCCAAGGGAGCAGTTCTTC.

This clone was observed a few times. This chain joins TRBV7-8 and TRBJ2-6; the D call may be TRBD1 or TRBD2 (5 bases each). Trimming cost V 1 base and J 0 bases, with 13 bases left between them. Germline V CDR1 and CDR2: SGHVS, FQNEAQ. The length of the CDR3 is 18 residues. The DNA for the CDR3 is TGTGCCAGCAGCTTAGGGGGGTTTTCTCTCTCTGGGGCCAACGTCCTGACTTTC. It translates to CASSLGGFSLSGANVLTF.

On this clone: The junction shows a germline mismatch at one end, possibly a read error. This sequence joins TRBV19 and TRBJ1-1; possible D gene TRBD1, 6 bases. Looked up from germline, CDR1 is LNHDA and CDR2 is SQIVND (reference sequence). This CDR3 comprises 11 residues. Here the CDR3 DNA reads TGTGCCAGTAGTATGGGACAATTCCCCCTCTTT. It is translated as CASSMGQFPLF.

The V gene is TRBV29-1, the J gene TRBJ1-1; D is possibly TRBD1 (6 bases). Germline CDR1 reads SQVTM; CDR2 reads ANQGSEA. CDR3 size: 12 residues. The ends were cut back, 3 bases at V and 6 bases at J, with 11 bases in the middle. The CDR3 sequence is CSVDYQGPEAFF. The CDR3, as DNA: TGCAGCGTTGATTATCAGGGGCCTGAAGCTTTCTTT. Full variable domain (rest looked up from reference TRBV29-1 and TRBJ1-1): SAVISQKPSRDICQRGTSLTIQCQVDSQVTMMFWYRQQPGQSLTLIATANQGSEATYESGFVIDKFPISRPNLTFSTLTVSNMSPEDSSIYLCSVDYQGPEAFFGQGTRLTVV.

The chain joins TRBV7-2 to TRBJ2-1, with 9 nucleotides matching TRBD1. This CDR3 region has 14 residues. The germline V gene has CDR1 SGHTA and CDR2 FQGNSA. The V segment lost 5 bases and the J segment 7 bases; nucleotides outside the gene matches: 6. The CDR3: CASSPRDRVNEQFF. The CDR3 DNA sequence: TGTGCCAGCAGCCCCCGGGACAGGGTAAATGAGCAGTTCTTC. The variable domain in full, with the rest retrieved from reference TRBV7-2 and TRBJ2-1, is GAGVSQSPSNKVTEKGKDVELRCDPISGHTALYWYRQSLGQGLEFLIYFQGNSAPDKSGLPSDRFSAERTGGSVSTLTIQRTQQEDSAVYLCASSPRDRVNEQFFGPGTRLTVL.

The genes are TRBV6-1 and TRBJ1-1; D gene uncertain. Per germline, CDR1 MNHNS and CDR2 SASEGT. V lost 1 base and J lost 0, with 9 bases in between. The CDR3 is 15 amino acids. In nucleotides, the CDR3 is TGTGCCAGCAGTGAAGAGTATGGGGTGAACACTGAAGCTTTCTTT. It is translated as CASSEEYGVNTEAFF.

This clone was picked up a small number of times. The J gene is TRBJ1-1, the V gene TRBV9; D is undetermined. This CDR3 region has 12 residues. V was trimmed by 8 bases and J by 0 bases, leaving 8 bases between them. Germline values: CDR1 SGDLS, CDR2 YYNGEE. CDR3 sequence reads: CARGRLNTEAFF. The CDR3 DNA follows: TGTGCCAGAGGACGGTTGAACACTGAAGCTTTCTTT.

This clone has only a few counts. This chain connects TRBV4-3 to TRBJ1-2; D possibly corresponds to TRBD1 (5 bases). Trimming pared 0 bases from V and 4 bases from J, leaving 9 bases between. The germline V gene has CDR1 LGHNA and CDR2 YSLEER. The CDR3 is 14 residues long. CDR3 in DNA: TGCGCCAGCAGCCAAGATCGGGGCGGCTATGGCTACACCTTC. Protein product: CASSQDRGGYGYTF.

The chain uses TRBV28 and TRBJ1-1; the match to TRBD1 covers 8 bases. CDR3 length: 15 residues. The germline V gene encodes CDR1 MDHEN and CDR2 SYDVKM. V lost 5 bases, J lost 0 bases, and 5 bases stayed unmatched. The CDR3 nucleotides read TGTGCCAGCAGTCCAGGGGGCGCGGTGAACACTGAAGCTTTCTTT. As protein: CASSPGGAVNTEAFF.

The rearrangement joins TRBV9 to TRBJ1-1, with D hard to call. In germline, CDR1 is SGDLS, CDR2 YYNGEE. The CDR3 spans 15 residues. V was clipped by 0 bases and J by 1 base, with 10 bases between them. The CDR3 loop is CASSVGQARNTEAFF. DNA for the CDR3: TGTGCCAGCAGCGTAGGGCAGGCCCGGAACACTGAAGCTTTCTTT.

V usage is TRBV18 and J usage is TRBJ1-3; 9 bases are shared with TRBD1. Trimming cost V 0 bases and J 4 bases; bases outside gene matches: 1. This CDR3 is built from 15 residues. CDR1 KGHSH and CDR2 LQKENI come from the germline V gene. The CDR3 protein is CASSPPDRGGNTIYF. The CDR3 nucleotides read TGTGCCAGCTCACCACCGGACAGGGGCGGAAACACCATATATTTT.

This clone was observed a few times. This chain links TRBV5-4 with TRBJ1-1; D not resolved. CDR3 size: 14 residues. Germline V gives CDR1 SGHNT, CDR2 YYREEE (reference sequence). Trimming pared 4 bases from V and 4 bases from J, leaving 14 bases between. The CDR3 bases are TGTGCCAGCAGCCCACACTCAGCGGGCACTGAAGCTTTCTTT. Translated: CASSPHSAGTEAFF.

The count of this clone is one. The J gene is TRBJ1-5, the V gene TRBV9, with 7 bases identical to TRBD1. Germline V gene data show CDR1 as SGDLS and CDR2 as YYNGEE. The CDR3 sequence is 16 residues long. The V and J ends lost 0 bases and 3 bases, in that order; junction bases with no gene match: 6. CDR3 nucleotide sequence: TGTGCCAGCAGCGTAGGAGGGGACAGCTACAATCAGCCCCAGCATTTT. Translation: CASSVGGDSYNQPQHF. The full variable domain, rest sourced from reference TRBV9 and TRBJ1-5, is DSGVTQTPKHLITATGQRVTLRCSPRSGDLSVYWYQQSLDQGLQFLIQYYNGEERAKGNILERFSAQQFPDLHSELNLSSLELGDSALYFCASSVGGDSYNQPQHFGDGTRLSIL.

The rearrangement links TRBV7-7 to TRBJ2-5; D assignment may be TRBD1 or TRBD2 (5 bases each). Trimming shortened V by 5 bases and J by 4 bases, and 20 bases separated the two germline ends. CDR1 is SSHAT and CDR2 is FNYEAQ in the germline V gene (reference sequence). The CDR3 is made up of 16 amino acids. The CDR3 coding sequence is TGTGCCAGCAGCCTAAATAGAGGGCAGGGAATAGAGACCCAGTACTTC. Protein sequence: CASSLNRGQGIETQYF. Full variable domain (outside the CDR3, taken from reference TRBV7-7 and TRBJ2-5): GAGVSQSPRYKVTKRGQDVTLRCDPISSHATLYWYQQALGQGPEFLTYFNYEAQPDKSGLPSDRFSAERPEGSISTLTIQRTEQRDSAMYRCASSLNRGQGIETQYFGPGTRLLVL.

J is TRBJ1-3 and V is TRBV11-2; TRBD1 matches at 8 bases. The CDR3 length is 16 residues. The V gene end was trimmed by 5 bases and the J gene end by 6 bases; junction bases not matched to a gene: 12. Germline V lookup: CDR1 SGHAT, CDR2 FQNNGV. The CDR3 DNA is TGTGCCAGCAGCGACCGGACAGGGCCGCCACTAAACACCATATATTTT. Amino acid sequence: CASSDRTGPPLNTIYF. The full variable domain, completed using reference TRBV11-2 and TRBJ1-3, is EAGVAQSPRYKIIEKRQSVAFWCNPISGHATLYWYQQILGQGPKLLIQFQNNGVVDDSQLPKDRFSAERLKGVDSTLKIQPAKLEDSAVYLCASSDRTGPPLNTIYFGEGSWLTVV.

The V gene is TRBV6-5, the J gene TRBJ2-2; D remains ambiguous. The CDR3 runs to 16 residues. Per the germline V gene, CDR1 is MNHEY and CDR2 is SVGAGI. Trimming took 3 bases from V and 9 from J, leaving 20 bases between them. The CDR3 spells CASSYLDLMGTRELFF. CDR3 DNA: TGTGCCAGCAGTTATTTGGACCTCATGGGAACGCGGGAGCTGTTTTTT.